Included here is one T cell receptor (beta chain) sequence, with context. The antigen is not known. From germline, CDR1 is SGDLS and CDR2 YYNGEE. J lost 5 bases, V lost 4 bases, and 9 bases had no gene match. The CDR3 length is 16 residues. Assay: immunoSEQ multiplex PCR; the TCRdb copy retains only in-frame clones and omits some. The sample lists over 100,000 clones, approximately 90% occurring once. These data originate in a study of T cell responses to AZD1222 COVID-19 vaccine. Study summary: Pooled in the analysis were second doses at about 4 or about 12 weeks.

Study-level points and caveats: Unmutated regions of variants are reportedly targeted by nearly half of spike-specific TCRs. Only after the peak T cell response were repertoires sampled. The donor group comprised mostly white British people and more females; the analysis possibly underestimated clonal diversity.

The sequence was collected from an adult in good health. The chain couples TRBV9 to TRBJ2-1, with TRBD2 matching over 10 bases. The material was peripheral blood, obtained on day 0 of AZD1222 vaccination. The CDR3 loop reads CASSKSRTSGNNEQFF. The CDR3 coding sequence is TGTGCCAGCAGCAAATCCCGGACTAGCGGAAACAATGAGCAGTTCTTC.